The 10 T cell receptor beta chains listed next were all sequenced from one sample in a study of cytomegalovirus exposure and HLA in healthy donors. Profiling relied on immunoSEQ multiplex PCR, and the TCRdb table lists in-frame clones only, not all of them. The sample carries about 92,000 clones, 93% recorded once. The sample taken for sequencing was PBMCs. The receptors stem from a woman aged 30 to 39 in good health and CMV-seropositive.

The V and J genes are TRBV6-1 and TRBJ2-5, with 8 bases aligning to TRBD1. After removal of 4 bases from V and 2 bases from J, the junction contained 9 bases not matched to a gene. The CDR3 loop spans 16 amino acids. Germline lookup yields CDR1 MNHNS and CDR2 SASEGT. CDR3 residues: CASSVQGAHGQETQYF. The CDR3 bases are TGTGCCAGCAGTGTTCAGGGGGCGCATGGGCAAGAGACCCAGTACTTC.

The table lists this clone with a count of one. This chain links TRBV7-6 with TRBJ2-6, with D tentatively TRBD1 (5 bases). The CDR3 is 15 amino acids. Trimming removed 10 bases at V and 1 base at J, with 14 bases between. CDR1 SGHVS and CDR2 FNYEAQ come from the germline V gene. The DNA for the CDR3 is TGTGCCACCTCAGGGAAAGGGTCTGGGGCCAACGTCCTGACTTTC. It codes for CATSGKGSGANVLTF.

The chain is built from TRBV6-5 and TRBJ1-2; no clear D. The CDR3 runs 11 residues. V dropped 8 bases and J dropped 4 bases, with 8 bases sitting between them. Germline CDR1 and CDR2: MNHEY and SVGAGI. The CDR3: CASRGTYGYTF. The DNA for the CDR3 is TGTGCCAGCCGGGGAACCTATGGCTACACCTTC.

The chain couples TRBV28 to TRBJ1-2; D not resolved. The germline gives CDR1 MDHEN, CDR2 SYDVKM. The V and J ends lost 6 bases and 1 base respectively, with 6 bases between them. This CDR3 comprises 12 residues. CDR3 DNA sequence: TGTGCCAGCAGCGCGTATAACTATGGCTACACCTTC. This gives the protein CASSAYNYGYTF.

The chain is built from TRBV7-9 and TRBJ2-3; TRBD2 aligns across 7 bases. The CDR3 covers 17 residues. J gave up 0 bases and V 5 bases, and 11 bases lay outside the gene matches. The germline V gene encodes CDR1 SEHNR and CDR2 FQNEAQ (reference sequence). This CDR3 reads CASSGEGWGSSTDTQYF. The CDR3 DNA sequence: TGTGCCAGCAGCGGGGAGGGTTGGGGCTCTAGCACAGATACGCAGTATTTT. Combining the CDR3 with reference TRBV7-9 and TRBJ2-3 gives the whole variable domain DTGVSQNPRHKITKRGQNVTFRCDPISEHNRLYWYRQTLGQGPEFLTYFQNEAQLEKSRLLSDRFSAERPKGSFSTLEIQRTEQGDSAMYLCASSGEGWGSSTDTQYFGPGTRLTVL.

V and J are TRBV11-2 and TRBJ2-3; TRBD1 matches at 8 bases. The junction had 12 bases not matched to a gene; V was cut back by 5 bases and J by 5 bases. CDR1 SGHAT and CDR2 FQNNGV come from the germline V gene. This CDR3 comprises 16 residues. Here the CDR3 DNA reads TGTGCCAGCAGCAATATCGGTCAGGGGGCGATAGATACGCAGTATTTT. It encodes CASSNIGQGAIDTQYF.

The chain combines TRBV7-2 with TRBJ2-5; the D is unclear. Trimming cost V 5 bases and J 3 bases, with 16 bases left between them. The CDR3 has 15 residues. CDR1 and CDR2 from the germline V gene are SGHTA and FQGNSA. DNA of the CDR3: TGTGCCAGCAGCCCTCCCTGGCGGTTGGAAGAGACCCAGTACTTC. This codes for CASSPPWRLEETQYF.

The chain couples TRBV5-1 to TRBJ2-1, with a tentative D call TRBD1 (5 bases). Germline values: CDR1 SGHRS, CDR2 YFSETQ. Trimming shortened V by 0 bases and J by 6 bases, and 7 bases separated the two germline ends. This CDR3 is built from 13 residues. For the CDR3, the DNA is TGCGCCAGCAGCTTGGCCAGGGTCAATGAGCAGTTCTTC. Residues: CASSLARVNEQFF.

J is TRBJ2-3 and V is TRBV2, with D possibly being TRBD1 (6 bases). Germline V gene lookup returns CDR1 SNHLY and CDR2 FYNNEI. This CDR3 region has 18 residues. The V end was cut by 3 bases, the J end by 0 bases, with 19 bases between. For the CDR3, the DNA is TGTGCCAGCAGTGACTCTGCCCTGAGACAGGAGAGCACAGATACGCAGTATTTT. It is translated as CASSDSALRQESTDTQYF.

V and J are TRBV4-1 and TRBJ2-1, with D unresolved. Germline-derived CDR1 and CDR2 are MGHRA and YSYEKL. The CDR3 covers 12 residues. Trimming removed 0 bases from V and 15 bases from J, with 12 bases in between. The CDR3 sequence is CASSQDSIRLFF. The DNA for the CDR3 is TGCGCCAGCAGCCAAGATTCTATTAGACTGTTCTTC.